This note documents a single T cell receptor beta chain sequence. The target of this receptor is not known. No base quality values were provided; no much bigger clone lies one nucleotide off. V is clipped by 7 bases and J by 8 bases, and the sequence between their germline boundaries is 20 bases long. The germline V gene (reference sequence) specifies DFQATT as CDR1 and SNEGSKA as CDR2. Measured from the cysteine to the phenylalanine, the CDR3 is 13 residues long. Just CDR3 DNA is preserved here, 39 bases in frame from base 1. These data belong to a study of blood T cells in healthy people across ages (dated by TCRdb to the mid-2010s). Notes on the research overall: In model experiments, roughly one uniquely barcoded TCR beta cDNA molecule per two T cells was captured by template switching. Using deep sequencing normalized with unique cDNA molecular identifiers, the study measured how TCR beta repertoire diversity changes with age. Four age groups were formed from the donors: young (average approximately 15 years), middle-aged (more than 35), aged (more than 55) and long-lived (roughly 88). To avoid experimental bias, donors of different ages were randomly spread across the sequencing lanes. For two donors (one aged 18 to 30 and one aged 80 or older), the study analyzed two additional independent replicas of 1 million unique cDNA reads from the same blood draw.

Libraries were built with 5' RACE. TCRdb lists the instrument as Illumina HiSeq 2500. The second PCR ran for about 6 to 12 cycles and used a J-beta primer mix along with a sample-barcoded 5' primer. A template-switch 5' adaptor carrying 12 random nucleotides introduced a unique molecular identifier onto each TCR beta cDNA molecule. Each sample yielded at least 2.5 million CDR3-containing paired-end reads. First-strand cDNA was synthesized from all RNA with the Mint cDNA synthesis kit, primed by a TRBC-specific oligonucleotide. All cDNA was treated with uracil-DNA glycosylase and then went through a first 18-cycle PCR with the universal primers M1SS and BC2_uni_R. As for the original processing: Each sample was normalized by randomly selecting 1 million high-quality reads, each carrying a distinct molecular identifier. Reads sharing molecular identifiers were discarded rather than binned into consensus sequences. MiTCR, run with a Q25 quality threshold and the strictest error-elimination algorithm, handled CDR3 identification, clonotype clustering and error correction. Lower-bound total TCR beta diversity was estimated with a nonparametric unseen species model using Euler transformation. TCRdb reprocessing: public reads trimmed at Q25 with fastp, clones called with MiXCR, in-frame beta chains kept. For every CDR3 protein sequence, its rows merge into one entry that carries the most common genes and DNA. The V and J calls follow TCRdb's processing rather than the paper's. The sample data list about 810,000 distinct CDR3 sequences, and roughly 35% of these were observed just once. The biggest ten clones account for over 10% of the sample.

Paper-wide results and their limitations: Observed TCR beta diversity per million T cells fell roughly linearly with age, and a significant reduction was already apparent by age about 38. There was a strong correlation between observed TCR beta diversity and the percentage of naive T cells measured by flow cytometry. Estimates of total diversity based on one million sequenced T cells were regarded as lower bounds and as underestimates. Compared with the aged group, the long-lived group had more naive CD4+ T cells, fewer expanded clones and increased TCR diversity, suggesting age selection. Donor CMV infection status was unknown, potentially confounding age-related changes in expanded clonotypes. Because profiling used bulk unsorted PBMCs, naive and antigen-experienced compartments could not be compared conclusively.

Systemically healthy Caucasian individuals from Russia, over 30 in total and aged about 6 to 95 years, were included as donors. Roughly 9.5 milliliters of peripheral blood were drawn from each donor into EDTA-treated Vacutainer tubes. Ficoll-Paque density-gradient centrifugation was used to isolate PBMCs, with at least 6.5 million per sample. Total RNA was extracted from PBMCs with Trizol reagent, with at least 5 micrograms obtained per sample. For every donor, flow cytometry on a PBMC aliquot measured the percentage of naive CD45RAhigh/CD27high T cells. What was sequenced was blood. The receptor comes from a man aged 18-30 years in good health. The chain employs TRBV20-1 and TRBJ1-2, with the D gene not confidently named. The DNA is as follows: TGCAGTGGGAAGGGCGGGTCTAAATTGGGCTACACCTTC. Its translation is CSGKGGSKLGYTF.